Presented here are 32 T cell receptor beta chains from one specimen sequenced in a study of T cells after yellow fever vaccination. MiXCR, applied by TCRdb to the 5' RACE reads, yields one record per CDR3 protein. The sample yields about 580,000 distinct CDR3 sequences, about 17% seen once. Specimen: PBMCs, collected 5 days after the first yellow fever vaccination. These receptors were collected from a man aged 18 to 30 who received the YFV17D yellow fever vaccine.

The J gene is TRBJ2-7, the V gene TRBV7-2; the D is unclear. Trimming removed 4 bases from V and 1 base from J, with 8 bases in between. The CDR3 has 13 amino acids. Germline CDR1 reads SGHTA; CDR2 reads FQGNSA. This CDR3 reads CASSSSSSYEQYV. CDR3 DNA sequence: TGTGCCAGCAGCTCCTCGAGTTCCTACGAGCAGTACGTC.

A remark on this clonotype: This may come from a read error, since a much larger clone is one base off. The V call is TRBV4-2, the J call TRBJ2-1, with D possibly being TRBD2 (6 bases). CDR1 and CDR2 from the germline V gene are LGHNA and YNFKEQ. This CDR3 has 14 amino acids. DNA for the CDR3: TGTGCCATGGGCCCCGGGGGACGGCACAATGATCAGTTCTTC. Encoded protein: CAMGPGGRHNDQFF.

V is TRBV12-3 or TRBV12-4 and J is TRBJ2-1; 8 bases align to TRBD2. The CDR3 runs to 14 residues. V trimming: 10 bases; J trimming: 2 bases; junction bases outside the gene matches: 7. The CDR3 sequence: CATNSGVPYNEQFF. In nucleotides, the CDR3 is TGTGCCACCAATAGCGGGGTCCCCTACAATGAGCAGTTCTTC.

This clonotype has at least ten counts. CDR3 nucleotides: TGCGCCAGCAGCCAAGACTATCGGGGAGGGAGCAATCAGCCCCAGCATTTT. Its protein is CASSQDYRGGSNQPQHF. V usage is TRBV4-3 and J usage is TRBJ1-5; D not resolved. This CDR3 is built from 17 residues. With 0 bases removed from V and 1 base from J, the gap between germline ends came to 13 bases. Looked up from germline, CDR1 is LGHNA and CDR2 is YSLEER.

This clonotype was seen a handful of times. The chain carries TRBV11-2 and TRBJ1-4; 8 nucleotides line up with TRBD1. Germline values: CDR1 SGHAT, CDR2 FQNNGV. The ends lost 5 bases at V and 8 bases at J; junction bases unmatched: 7. The CDR3 is 14 residues long. The CDR3 loop reads CASSLQGAWEKLFF. CDR3 bases: TGTGCCAGCAGCCTCCAGGGGGCTTGGGAAAAACTGTTTTTT.

This clonotype was seen many times. V and J are TRBV19 and TRBJ2-5, with TRBD1 as a possible D gene (6 bases). V was cut by 10 bases and J by 0 bases, with 12 bases left in between. In germline, CDR1 is LNHDA, CDR2 SQIVND (reference sequence). The CDR3 is 13 residues long. The CDR3 DNA follows: TGTGCCACTTCGACAGGATACCAAGAGACCCAGTACTTC. The encoded protein is CATSTGYQETQYF.

This clonotype was detected ten times or more. The chain recombines TRBV12-3 or TRBV12-4 with TRBJ2-5, with 7 bases aligning to TRBD1. Trimming at V came to 6 bases and at J to 2 bases, leaving 3 bases not matched to a gene. This CDR3 has 13 residues. As DNA, the CDR3 is TGTGCCAGCAGGCAGGGACAGCAAGAGACCCAGTACTTC. It is translated as CASRQGQQETQYF.

The CDR3 DNA is TGTGCCAGCAGCCACCCCTTGGCCATCACAGATACGCAGTATTTT. Translating gives CASSHPLAITDTQYF. V is TRBV3-1 and J is TRBJ2-3; unclear D gene. V was shortened by 3 bases and J by 2 bases, with 12 bases between the two germline ends. This CDR3 has 15 residues. Germline V gives CDR1 LGHDT, CDR2 YNNKEL (reference sequence).

This clonotype showed up just once. The chain has TRBV7-9 and TRBJ2-7; a weak D match, TRBD2 (6 bases). The CDR3 runs to 14 residues. The V gene's germline CDR1 is SEHNR and CDR2 FQNEAQ (reference sequence). The V gene lost 3 bases and the J gene lost 8 bases, with 17 bases spanning the gap. CDR3 loop: CASSLTAQAGQQYV. The CDR3 nucleotides read TGTGCCAGCAGCTTGACGGCCCAGGCGGGGCAGCAGTACGTC.

V gene TRBV7-2 combines with J gene TRBJ2-3; unclear D gene. Germline assignment: CDR1 SGHTA and CDR2 FQGNSA. This CDR3 is built from 15 residues. The V gene lost 0 bases and the J gene lost 1 base, with 8 bases spanning the gap. The CDR3 DNA reads TGTGCCAGCAGCTTAGCGGGGTTCGGCACAGATACGCAGTATTTT. Translation: CASSLAGFGTDTQYF.

This clonotype was detected only a few times. The V gene is TRBV5-1, the J gene TRBJ1-2, with D uncertain. This CDR3 is built from 13 residues. V lost 5 bases and J 0 bases, leaving 8 bases between the germline ends. Germline CDR1 SGHRS, CDR2 YFSETQ. The CDR3 DNA sequence: TGCGCCAGCAGTACGGAGTCTAACTATGGCTACACCTTC. Translation gives CASSTESNYGYTF.

This clonotype has only a few counts. The rearrangement uses TRBV7-2 and TRBJ2-3; weak D call: TRBD2 (5 bases). V lost 3 bases and J 2 bases, leaving 12 bases between the germline ends. Germline values: CDR1 SGHTA, CDR2 FQGNSA. The CDR3 has 15 amino acids. The DNA for the CDR3 is TGTGCCAGCAGCTTGTCGGGATACCTCACAGATACGCAGTATTTT. This translates into CASSLSGYLTDTQYF.

This clonotype was found a few times. CDR3 loop: CASSLRDLNTEAFF. CDR3 in DNA: TGTGCCAGCAGTCTCCGAGACCTTAACACTGAAGCTTTCTTT. The rearrangement links TRBV7-9 to TRBJ1-1; no clear D. The V end was cut by 6 bases, the J end by 2 bases, with 13 bases between. Germline CDR1 is SEHNR and CDR2 is FQNEAQ (reference sequence). The length of the CDR3 is 14 residues. Full variable domain (outside the CDR3, taken from reference TRBV7-9 and TRBJ1-1): DTGVSQNPRHKITKRGQNVTFRCDPISEHNRLYWYRQTLGQGPEFLTYFQNEAQLEKSRLLSDRFSAERPKGSFSTLEIQRTEQGDSAMYLCASSLRDLNTEAFFGQGTRLTVV.

For the CDR3, the DNA is TGTGCCAGCAGTCACCAGGGGAGGACTGAAGCTTTCTTT. It codes for CASSHQGRTEAFF. V usage is TRBV28 and J usage is TRBJ1-1; perhaps TRBD1 as D (6 bases). The length of the CDR3 is 13 residues. In germline, CDR1 is MDHEN, CDR2 SYDVKM. V was pared by 5 bases and J by 5 bases, with 12 bases between.

This clonotype was found a few times. The V call is TRBV6-1, the J call TRBJ2-7, with D possibly called TRBD1 or TRBD2 (5 bases each). In germline, CDR1 is MNHNS, CDR2 SASEGT. Trimming removed 9 bases from V and 1 base from J, with 16 bases in between. The CDR3 sequence is 14 residues long. Here the CDR3 DNA reads TGTGCCAGGAGGGCGCAGGGTCCTTCCTACGAGCAGTACGTC. Its protein product is CARRAQGPSYEQYV.

The gene calls are TRBV20-1 and TRBJ2-2, with 10 bases identical to TRBD1. The V and J ends lost 4 bases and 3 bases, in that order; junction bases with no gene match: 8. The CDR3 length is 16 residues. The germline gives CDR1 DFQATT, CDR2 SNEGSKA (reference sequence). CDR3 loop: CSATRTGGLDTGELFF. The CDR3 DNA is TGCAGTGCTACCCGGACAGGGGGATTGGACACCGGGGAGCTGTTTTTT.

The V call is TRBV29-1, the J call TRBJ1-5; 9 bases are shared with TRBD1. Germline V gene data show CDR1 as SQVTM and CDR2 as ANQGSEA. The CDR3 has 13 amino acids. V trimming: 6 bases; J trimming: 7 bases; junction bases outside the gene matches: 7. The CDR3 DNA follows: TGCAGCGTGGGGACAGGGTGGTTACAGCCCCAGCATTTT. It codes for CSVGTGWLQPQHF.

This clonotype was counted between two and nine times. This chain joins TRBV10-3 and TRBJ2-2; D is ambiguous. Germline CDR1 is ENHRY and CDR2 is SYGVKD. The V end was cut by 10 bases, the J end by 9 bases, with 9 bases between. The CDR3 covers 10 residues. CDR3 protein: CATSDRELFF. The CDR3, as DNA: TGTGCCACCTCCGACCGGGAGCTGTTTTTT.

This clonotype has more than one count but fewer than ten. The chain combines TRBV3-1 with TRBJ2-2, with D perhaps assigned TRBD1 or TRBD2 (6 bases each). Germline lookup yields CDR1 LGHDT and CDR2 YNNKEL (reference sequence). V lost 8 bases and J 0 bases, leaving 13 bases between the germline ends. This CDR3 has 15 residues. The CDR3 sequence is CASGRGASNTGELFF. The CDR3 region has the DNA TGTGCCAGCGGTAGGGGGGCCTCGAACACCGGGGAGCTGTTTTTT.

This clonotype was seen once. The V gene is TRBV6-5, the J gene TRBJ2-1; 9 positions match TRBD1. The CDR3 runs 16 residues. CDR1 is MNHEY and CDR2 is SVGAGI in the germline V gene. V lost 4 bases and J lost 8; bases outside the gene matches: 12. The CDR3 DNA sequence: TGTGCCAGCAGTTTTCCCGGGACAGGGTACCAGGATGAGCAGTTCTTC. Translated: CASSFPGTGYQDEQFF.

The rearrangement uses TRBV24-1 and TRBJ2-2; 8 bases line up with TRBD2. With V trimmed by 4 bases and J by 2 bases, 5 bases remained unmatched. The CDR3 covers 16 residues. Looked up from germline, CDR1 is KGHDR and CDR2 is SFDVKD. CDR3 protein: CATSEWTSRNTGELFF. Written as DNA, the CDR3 is TGTGCCACCAGTGAATGGACTAGCCGAAACACCGGGGAGCTGTTTTTT.

This clonotype was picked up a small number of times. V is TRBV28 and J is TRBJ2-5; tentatively, D is TRBD1 (6 bases). This CDR3 is built from 15 residues. Germline CDR1 MDHEN, CDR2 SYDVKM. Trimming removed 10 bases at V and 1 base at J, with 19 bases between. The CDR3 DNA follows: TGTGCCACCTCCTCAGGACAGAACCGCCAAGAGACCCAGTACTTC. Translating gives CATSSGQNRQETQYF. The full variable domain, its missing parts supplied by reference TRBV28 and TRBJ2-5, is DVKVTQSSRYLVKRTGEKVFLECVQDMDHENMFWYRQDPGLGLRLIYFSYDVKMKEKGDIPEGYSVSREKKERFSLILESASTNQTSMYLCATSSGQNRQETQYFGPGTRLLVL.

CDR3 sequence reads: CASRASGRDRTQYF. The CDR3 DNA reads TGCGCCAGCCGGGCTAGCGGTCGGGATAGGACCCAGTACTTC. This rearrangement joins TRBV5-1 to TRBJ2-5, with 7 bases that match TRBD2. Trimming cost V 7 bases and J 7 bases; bases outside gene matches: 13. Germline values: CDR1 SGHRS, CDR2 YFSETQ. The CDR3 extends over 14 amino acids. The full variable domain, with the rest looked up from reference TRBV5-1 and TRBJ2-5, is KAGVTQTPRYLIKTRGQQVTLSCSPISGHRSVSWYQQTPGQGLQFLFEYFSETQRNKGNFPGRFSGRQFSNSRSEMNVSTLELGDSALYLCASRASGRDRTQYFGPGTRLLVL.

The chain has TRBV7-2 and TRBJ2-7; 10 bases agree with TRBD1. The CDR3 loop spans 17 amino acids. The ends lost 2 bases at V and 0 bases at J; junction bases unmatched: 7. Germline V CDR1 and CDR2: SGHTA, FQGNSA. In nucleotides, the CDR3 is TGTGCCAGCAGCTTATATTCGGGGGACAGGGGCTCCTACGAGCAGTACTTC. Translation gives CASSLYSGDRGSYEQYF. Together with reference TRBV7-2 and TRBJ2-7, the CDR3 gives the full variable domain: GAGVSQSPSNKVTEKGKDVELRCDPISGHTALYWYRQSLGQGLEFLIYFQGNSAPDKSGLPSDRFSAERTGGSVSTLTIQRTQQEDSAVYLCASSLYSGDRGSYEQYFGPGTRLTVT.

The rearrangement joins TRBV6-5 to TRBJ1-1; possible D gene TRBD1, 5 bases. This CDR3 has 15 residues. The V end was cut by 3 bases, the J end by 1 base, with 12 bases between. CDR1 is MNHEY, CDR2 SVGAGI, per germline. As DNA, the CDR3 is TGTGCCAGCAGTTATTATCAAAGGGGGAACACTGAAGCTTTCTTT. Its translation: CASSYYQRGNTEAFF.

The V call is TRBV18, the J call TRBJ2-5, with 7 bases that match TRBD1. This CDR3 has 17 amino acids. The trim removed 2 bases at V and 2 bases at J, leaving 11 bases unmatched. CDR1 KGHSH and CDR2 LQKENI come from the germline V gene. CDR3 sequence (DNA): TGTGCCAGCTCACCAGAATGGGCAGGGGGAAATCAAGAGACCCAGTACTTC. It translates to CASSPEWAGGNQETQYF.

This clonotype appeared a few times. The chain has TRBV24-1 and TRBJ2-2; perhaps TRBD1 as D (5 bases). CDR1 and CDR2 from the germline V gene are KGHDR and SFDVKD. The CDR3 runs 16 residues. Trimming took off 2 bases at V and 0 bases at J, with 9 bases between the two ends. The DNA for the CDR3 is TGTGCCACCAGTGATTGGGCAGGGTCGAACACCGGGGAGCTGTTTTTT. Protein product: CATSDWAGSNTGELFF.

J is TRBJ2-3 and V is TRBV6-2 or TRBV6-3, with D possibly matching TRBD2 (6 bases). Germline loops: CDR1 MNHEY, CDR2 SVGEGT. V lost 3 bases to trimming and J lost 4 bases, with 17 bases between them. The CDR3 runs 16 residues. The DNA for the CDR3 is TGTGCCAGCAGTTATAGGGGACTGGCGGAGGCAGATACGCAGTATTTT. This gives the protein CASSYRGLAEADTQYF.

This clonotype was observed a few times. In nucleotides, the CDR3 is TGTGCCAGCAGGGGAGCGACCGGATCCTCTGGAAACACCATATATTTT. It translates to CASRGATGSSGNTIYF. This rearrangement joins TRBV6-1 to TRBJ1-3; D unclear. Trimming removed 6 bases at V and 0 bases at J, with 15 bases between. The CDR3 runs to 16 residues. Germline V gene data show CDR1 as MNHNS and CDR2 as SASEGT.

V usage is TRBV7-3 and J usage is TRBJ2-3; D might be TRBD2 (5 bases). The CDR3 is 13 residues long. CDR1 is SGHTA and CDR2 is FQGTGA in the germline V gene. With 4 bases removed from V and 6 bases from J, the gap between germline ends came to 11 bases. The CDR3 loop reads CASSSQPGDTQYF. Here the CDR3 DNA reads TGTGCCAGCAGCTCTCAACCGGGGGATACGCAGTATTTT.

A few counts support this clonotype. V gene TRBV19 combines with J gene TRBJ1-4, with unresolved D. The V end lost 4 bases, the J end lost 3 bases, and 6 bases lay between the germline ends. The CDR3 extends over 13 amino acids. Germline V gives CDR1 LNHDA, CDR2 SQIVND (reference sequence). The CDR3 nucleotides are TGTGCCAGTAGTAGACCAGCTAATGAAAAACTGTTTTTT. Translating gives CASSRPANEKLFF.

The chain couples TRBV5-1 to TRBJ2-1; either TRBD1 or TRBD2 may supply D (5 bases each). V was clipped by 0 bases and J by 4 bases, with 11 bases between them. This CDR3 comprises 15 residues. CDR1 and CDR2 from the germline V gene are SGHRS and YFSETQ. The CDR3 DNA reads TGCGCCAGCAGCTTGGGAGGGGCGGCTTACAATGAGCAGTTCTTC. Protein sequence: CASSLGGAAYNEQFF.